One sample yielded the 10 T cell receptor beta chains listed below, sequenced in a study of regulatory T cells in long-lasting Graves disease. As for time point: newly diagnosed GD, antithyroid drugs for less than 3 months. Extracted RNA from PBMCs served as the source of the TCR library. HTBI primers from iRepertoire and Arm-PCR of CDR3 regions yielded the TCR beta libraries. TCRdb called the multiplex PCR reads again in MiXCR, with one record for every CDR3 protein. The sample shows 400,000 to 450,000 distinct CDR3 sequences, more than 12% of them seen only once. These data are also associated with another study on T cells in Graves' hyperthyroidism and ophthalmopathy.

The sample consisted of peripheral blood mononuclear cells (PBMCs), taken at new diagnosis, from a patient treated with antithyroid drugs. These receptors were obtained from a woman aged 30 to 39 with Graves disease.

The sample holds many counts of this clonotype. CDR3 coding DNA: TGTGCCAGCAGTCCGCATCCGACAGGAGGCGGGACTGAAGCTTTCTTT. It yields the protein CASSPHPTGGGTEAFF. The chain joins TRBV3-1 to TRBJ1-1; D might be TRBD1 (6 bases). Trimming took 6 bases from V and 5 from J, leaving 22 bases between them. Germline V lookup: CDR1 LGHDT, CDR2 YNNKEL (reference sequence). This CDR3 has 16 residues.

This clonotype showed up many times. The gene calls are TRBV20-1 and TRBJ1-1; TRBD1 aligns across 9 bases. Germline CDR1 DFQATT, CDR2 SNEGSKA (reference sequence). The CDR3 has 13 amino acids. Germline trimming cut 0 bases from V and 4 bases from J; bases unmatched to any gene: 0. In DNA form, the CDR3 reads TGCAGTGCTAGAGAGGGACAGGGCACTGAAGCTTTCTTT. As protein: CSAREGQGTEAFF.

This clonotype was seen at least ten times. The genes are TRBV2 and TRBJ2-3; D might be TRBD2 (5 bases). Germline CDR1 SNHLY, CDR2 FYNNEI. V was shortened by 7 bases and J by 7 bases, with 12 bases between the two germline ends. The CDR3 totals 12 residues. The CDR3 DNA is TGTGCCAGCATCCTCCTAGCTAATACGCAGTATTTT. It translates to CASILLANTQYF. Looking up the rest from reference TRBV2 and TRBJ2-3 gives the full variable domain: EPEVTQTPSHQVTQMGQEVILRCVPISNHLYFYWYRQILGQKVEFLVSFYNNEISEKSEIFDDQFSVERPDGSNFTLKIRSTKLEDSAMYFCASILLANTQYFGPGTRLTVL.

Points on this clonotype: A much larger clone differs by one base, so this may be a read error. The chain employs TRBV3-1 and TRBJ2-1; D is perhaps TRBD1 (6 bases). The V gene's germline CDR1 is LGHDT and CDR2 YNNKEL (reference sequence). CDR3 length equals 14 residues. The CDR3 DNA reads TGTGCCAGCACCCAAGATCCGGACAGCGTGGAGCAGTTCTTC. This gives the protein CASTQDPDSVEQFF.

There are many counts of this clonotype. CDR3 DNA sequence: TGTGCCAGCAGCGTGAGGATGGGACTCAGCAATGAGCAGTTCTTC. Translated: CASSVRMGLSNEQFF. V and J are TRBV9 and TRBJ2-1, with a weak D call TRBD2 (6 bases). Between the trimmed V and J ends, which lost 2 bases and 6 bases, there was a span of 15 bases. In germline, CDR1 is SGDLS, CDR2 YYNGEE. CDR3 length: 15 residues.

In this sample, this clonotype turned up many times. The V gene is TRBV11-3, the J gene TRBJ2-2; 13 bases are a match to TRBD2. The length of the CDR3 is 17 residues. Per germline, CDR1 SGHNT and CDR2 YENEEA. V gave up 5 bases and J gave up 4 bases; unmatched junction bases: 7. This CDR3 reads CASSPRLAGGGTGELFF. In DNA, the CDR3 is TGTGCCAGCAGCCCGCGACTAGCGGGAGGTGGCACCGGGGAGCTGTTTTTT.

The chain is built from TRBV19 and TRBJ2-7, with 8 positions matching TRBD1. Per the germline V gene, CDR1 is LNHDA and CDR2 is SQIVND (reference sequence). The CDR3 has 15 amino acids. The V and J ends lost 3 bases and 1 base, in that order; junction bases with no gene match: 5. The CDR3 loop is CASSIAGGESYEQYF. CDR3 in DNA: TGTGCCAGTAGTATCGCAGGGGGCGAGTCCTACGAGCAGTACTTC. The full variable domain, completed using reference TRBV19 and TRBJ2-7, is DGGITQSPKYLFRKEGQNVTLSCEQNLNHDAMYWYRQDPGQGLRLIYYSQIVNDFQKGDIAEGYSVSREKKESFPLTVTSAQKNPTAFYLCASSIAGGESYEQYFGPGTRLTVT.

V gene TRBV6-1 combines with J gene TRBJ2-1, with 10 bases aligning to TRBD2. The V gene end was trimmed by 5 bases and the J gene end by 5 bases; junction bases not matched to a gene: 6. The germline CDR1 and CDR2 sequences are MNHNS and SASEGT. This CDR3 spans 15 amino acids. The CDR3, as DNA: TGTGCCAGCAGTATCATAGCGGGAGGCCACAATGAGCAGTTCTTC. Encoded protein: CASSIIAGGHNEQFF.

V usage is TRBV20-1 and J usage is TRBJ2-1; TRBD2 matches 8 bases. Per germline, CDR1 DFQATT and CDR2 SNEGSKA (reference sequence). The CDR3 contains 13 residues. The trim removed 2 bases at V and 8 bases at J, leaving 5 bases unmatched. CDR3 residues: CSARRTSRDEQFF. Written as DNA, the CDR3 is TGCAGTGCTAGAAGGACTAGCCGCGATGAGCAGTTCTTC.

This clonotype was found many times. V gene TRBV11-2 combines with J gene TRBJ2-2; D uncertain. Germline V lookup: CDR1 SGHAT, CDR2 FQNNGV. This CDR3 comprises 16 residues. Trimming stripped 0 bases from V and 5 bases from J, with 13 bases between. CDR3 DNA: TGTGCCAGCAGCTTAGATCCAATCTACAGAACCGGGGAGCTGTTTTTT. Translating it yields CASSLDPIYRTGELFF.